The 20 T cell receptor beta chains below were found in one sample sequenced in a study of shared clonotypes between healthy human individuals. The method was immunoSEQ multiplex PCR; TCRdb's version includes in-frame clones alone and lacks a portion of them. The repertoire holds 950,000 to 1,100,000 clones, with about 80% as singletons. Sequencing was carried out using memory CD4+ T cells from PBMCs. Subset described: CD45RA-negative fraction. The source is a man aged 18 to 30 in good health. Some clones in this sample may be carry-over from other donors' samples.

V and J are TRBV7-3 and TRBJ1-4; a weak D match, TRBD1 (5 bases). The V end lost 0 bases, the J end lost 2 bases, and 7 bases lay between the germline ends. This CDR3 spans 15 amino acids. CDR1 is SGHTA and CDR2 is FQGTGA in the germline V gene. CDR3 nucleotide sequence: TGTGCCAGCAGCTTAACGGGACGGACTAATGAAAAACTGTTTTTT. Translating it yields CASSLTGRTNEKLFF. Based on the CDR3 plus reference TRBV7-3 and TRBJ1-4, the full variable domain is GAGVSQTPSNKVTEKGKYVELRCDPISGHTALYWYRQSLGQGPEFLIYFQGTGAADDSGLPNDRFFAVRPEGSVSTLKIQRTERGDSAVYLCASSLTGRTNEKLFFGSGTQLSVL.

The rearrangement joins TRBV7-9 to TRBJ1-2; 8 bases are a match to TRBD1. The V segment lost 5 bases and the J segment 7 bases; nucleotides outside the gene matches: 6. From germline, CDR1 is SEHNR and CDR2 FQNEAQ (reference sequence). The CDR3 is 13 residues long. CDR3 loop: CASSADRVSGYTF. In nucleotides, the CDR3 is TGTGCCAGCAGCGCGGACAGGGTGAGTGGCTACACCTTC.

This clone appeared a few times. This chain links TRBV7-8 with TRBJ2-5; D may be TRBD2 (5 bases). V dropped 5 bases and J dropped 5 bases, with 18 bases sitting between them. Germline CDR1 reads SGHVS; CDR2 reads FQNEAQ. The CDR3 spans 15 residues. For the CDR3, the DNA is TGTGCCAGCAGCCTGGAGACTACTAGTAGGGAGACCCAGTACTTC. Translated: CASSLETTSRETQYF.

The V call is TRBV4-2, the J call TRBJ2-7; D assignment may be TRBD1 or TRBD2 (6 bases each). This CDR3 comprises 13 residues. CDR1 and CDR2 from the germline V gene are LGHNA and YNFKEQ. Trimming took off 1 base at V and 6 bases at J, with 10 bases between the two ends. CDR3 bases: TGTGCCAGCAGCCAAGGGGGGGCCAGCGAGCAGTACTTC. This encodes CASSQGGASEQYF.

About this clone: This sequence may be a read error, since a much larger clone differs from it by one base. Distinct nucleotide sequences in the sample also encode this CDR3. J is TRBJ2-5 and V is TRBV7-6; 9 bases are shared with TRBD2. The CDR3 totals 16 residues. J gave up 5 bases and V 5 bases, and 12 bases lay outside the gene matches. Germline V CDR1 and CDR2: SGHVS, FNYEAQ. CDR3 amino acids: CASSLGSLAGLETQYF. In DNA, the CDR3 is TGTGCCAGCAGCCTAGGTAGTCTAGCGGGACTCGAGACCCAGTACTTC.

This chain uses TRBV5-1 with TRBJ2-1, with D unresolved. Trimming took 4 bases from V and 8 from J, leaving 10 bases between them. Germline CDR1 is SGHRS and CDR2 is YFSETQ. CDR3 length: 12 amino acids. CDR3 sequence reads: CASSLPIHEQFF. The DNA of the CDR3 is TGCGCCAGCAGCCTTCCTATCCATGAGCAGTTCTTC.

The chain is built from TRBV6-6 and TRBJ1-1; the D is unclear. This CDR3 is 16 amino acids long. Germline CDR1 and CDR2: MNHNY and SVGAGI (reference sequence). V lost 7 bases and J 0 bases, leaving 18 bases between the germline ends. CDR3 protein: CASTPRTEGMNTEAFF. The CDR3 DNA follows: TGTGCCAGCACCCCCCGGACCGAGGGCATGAACACTGAAGCTTTCTTT.

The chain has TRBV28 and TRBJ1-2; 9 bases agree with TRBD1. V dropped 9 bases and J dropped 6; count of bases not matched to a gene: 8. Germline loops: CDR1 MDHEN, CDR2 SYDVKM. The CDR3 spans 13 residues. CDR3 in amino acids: CASYRGPKDGYTF. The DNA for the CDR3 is TGTGCCAGTTACAGGGGGCCGAAGGATGGCTACACCTTC.

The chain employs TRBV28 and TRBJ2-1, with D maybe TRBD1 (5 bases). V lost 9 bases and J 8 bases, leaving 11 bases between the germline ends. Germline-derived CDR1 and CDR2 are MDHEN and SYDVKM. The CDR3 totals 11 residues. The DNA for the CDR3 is TGTGCCAGTTCTGGGGCCCATGAGCAGTTCTTC. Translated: CASSGAHEQFF.

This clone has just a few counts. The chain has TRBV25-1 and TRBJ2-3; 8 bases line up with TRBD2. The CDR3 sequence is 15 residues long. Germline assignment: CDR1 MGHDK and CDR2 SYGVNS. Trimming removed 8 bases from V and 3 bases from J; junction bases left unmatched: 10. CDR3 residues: CASGEAGVGTDTQYF. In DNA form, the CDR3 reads TGTGCCAGCGGGGAAGCGGGAGTCGGGACAGATACGCAGTATTTT.

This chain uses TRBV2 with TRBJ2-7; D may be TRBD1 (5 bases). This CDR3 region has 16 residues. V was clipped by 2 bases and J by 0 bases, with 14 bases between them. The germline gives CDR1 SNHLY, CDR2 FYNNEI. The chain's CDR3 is CASSETRQLFSYEQYF. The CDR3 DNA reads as TGTGCCAGCAGTGAAACGCGACAGCTTTTCTCCTACGAGCAGTACTTC.

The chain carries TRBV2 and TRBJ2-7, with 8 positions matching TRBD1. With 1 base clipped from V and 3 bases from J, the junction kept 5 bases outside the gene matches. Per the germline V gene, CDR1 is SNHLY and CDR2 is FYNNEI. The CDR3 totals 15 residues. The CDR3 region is CASSEVAGGGYEQYF. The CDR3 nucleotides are TGTGCCAGCAGTGAAGTGGCAGGGGGCGGCTACGAGCAGTACTTC.

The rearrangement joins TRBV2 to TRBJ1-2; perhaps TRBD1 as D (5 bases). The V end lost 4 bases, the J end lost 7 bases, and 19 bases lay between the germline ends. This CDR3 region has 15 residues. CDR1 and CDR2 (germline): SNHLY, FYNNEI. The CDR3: CASSGGAGPTGGYTF. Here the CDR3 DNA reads TGTGCCAGCAGTGGAGGGGCAGGGCCTACCGGTGGCTACACCTTC.

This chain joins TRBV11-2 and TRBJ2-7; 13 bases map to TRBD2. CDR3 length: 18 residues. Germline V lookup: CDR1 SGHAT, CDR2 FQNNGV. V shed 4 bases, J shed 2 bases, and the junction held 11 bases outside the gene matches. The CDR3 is CASSSAPFTSGGAYEQYF. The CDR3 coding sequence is TGTGCCAGCAGCTCCGCTCCCTTTACTAGCGGGGGGGCCTACGAGCAGTACTTC.

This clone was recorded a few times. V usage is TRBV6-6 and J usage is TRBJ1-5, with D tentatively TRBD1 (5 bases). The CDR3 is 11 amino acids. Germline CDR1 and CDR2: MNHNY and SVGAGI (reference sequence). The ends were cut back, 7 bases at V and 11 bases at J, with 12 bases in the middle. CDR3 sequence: CASIFSGAQHF. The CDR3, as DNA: TGTGCCAGCATATTCTCGGGGGCCCAGCATTTT.

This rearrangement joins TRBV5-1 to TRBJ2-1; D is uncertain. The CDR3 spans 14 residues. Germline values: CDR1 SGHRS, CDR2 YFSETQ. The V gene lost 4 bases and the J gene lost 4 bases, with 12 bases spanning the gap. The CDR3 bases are TGCGCCAGCAGCCCGCTTCCCCTTTACAATGAGCAGTTCTTC. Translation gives CASSPLPLYNEQFF.

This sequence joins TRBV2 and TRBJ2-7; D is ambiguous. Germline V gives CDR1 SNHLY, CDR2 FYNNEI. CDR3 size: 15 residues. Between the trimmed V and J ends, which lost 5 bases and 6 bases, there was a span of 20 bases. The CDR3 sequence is CASSPQVPRVSEQYF. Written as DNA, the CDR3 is TGTGCCAGCAGTCCCCAGGTACCCCGGGTCTCCGAGCAGTACTTC.

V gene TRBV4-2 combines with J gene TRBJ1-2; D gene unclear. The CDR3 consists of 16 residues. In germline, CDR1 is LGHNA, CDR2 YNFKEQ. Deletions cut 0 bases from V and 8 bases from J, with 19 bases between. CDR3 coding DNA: TGTGCCAGCAGCCAAGATGAAACAGCCATAAAGGGAGGCTACACCTTC. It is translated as CASSQDETAIKGGYTF.

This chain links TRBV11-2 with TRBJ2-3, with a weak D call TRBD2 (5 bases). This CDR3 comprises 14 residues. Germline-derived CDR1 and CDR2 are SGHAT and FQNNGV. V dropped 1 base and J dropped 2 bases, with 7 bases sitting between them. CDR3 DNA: TGTGCCAGCAGCTTAGGGACTTTCACAGATACGCAGTATTTT. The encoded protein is CASSLGTFTDTQYF.

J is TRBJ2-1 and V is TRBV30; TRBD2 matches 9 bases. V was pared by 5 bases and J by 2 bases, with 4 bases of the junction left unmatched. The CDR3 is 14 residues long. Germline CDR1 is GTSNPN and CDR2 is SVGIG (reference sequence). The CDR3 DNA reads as TGTGCCTGGGAACGCGGGAGGGCCTACAATGAGCAGTTCTTC. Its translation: CAWERGRAYNEQFF.